These T cell receptor beta chains were read from a single sample in a study of cytomegalovirus exposure and HLA in healthy donors. The repertoire was sequenced with immunoSEQ multiplex PCR; TCRdb's copy has only in-frame clones and lacks some. The sample shows about 130,000 clones, 6.5% to 9.5% of them seen only once. Sample: PBMCs. These receptors came from a man aged 35-49 years in good health and CMV-seronegative. Both conserved end residues are part of each CDR3. The order of the fields is J gene, clone size, V gene, D gene, CDR3 protein, CDR3 DNA. The D gene is left open where the match is weak. For some rows the clone size is stated as once, few or many, or as a class when expanded; others skip it.

J: TRBJ1-1
size: NA
V: TRBV6-1
D: NA
CDR3: CASRRPGDTEAFF
DNA: TGTGCCAGCAGGCGCCCGGGAGACACTGAAGCTTTCTTT

J: TRBJ1-6
size: NA
V: TRBV30
D: NA
CDR3: CAWTVRDSPLHF
DNA: TGTGCCTGGACCGTTCGGGATTCACCCCTCCACTTT

J: TRBJ2-2
size: NA
V: TRBV10-2
D: TRBD2
CDR3: CASSESGGDTGELFF
DNA: TGCGCCAGCAGTGAAAGCGGGGGGGACACCGGGGAGCTGTTTTTT

J: TRBJ2-7
size: NA
V: TRBV5-1
D: TRBD1
CDR3: CASSTGTGGLLVREQYF
DNA: TGCGCCAGCAGCACCGGGACAGGGGGTTTGCTGGTGCGCGAGCAGTACTTC

J: TRBJ2-1
size: NA
V: TRBV7-8
D: NA
CDR3: CASSTSKRLLGDNEQFF
DNA: TGTGCCAGCAGTACCTCCAAGAGGCTCCTAGGGGACAATGAGCAGTTCTTC

J: TRBJ2-7
size: NA
V: TRBV7-6
D: NA
CDR3: CASSLSGQNMEQYF
DNA: TGTGCCAGCAGCTTATCGGGACAAAACATGGAGCAGTACTTC

J: TRBJ2-2
size: NA
V: TRBV5-6
D: NA
CDR3: CASSWGLANTGELFF
DNA: TGTGCCAGCAGCTGGGGACTCGCGAACACCGGGGAGCTGTTTTTT

J: TRBJ2-7
size: NA
V: TRBV6-1
D: NA
CDR3: CASSEDWIVNEQYF
DNA: TGTGCCAGCAGCGAGGACTGGATTGTCAACGAGCAGTACTTC

J: TRBJ1-1
size: few
V: TRBV4-1
D: TRBD1
CDR3: CASSQEGTGYGTEAFF
DNA: TGCGCCAGCAGCCAAGAAGGGACAGGGTATGGCACTGAAGCTTTCTTT

J: TRBJ2-3
size: NA
V: TRBV7-9
D: TRBD2
CDR3: CASSLDGLDEDTQYF
DNA: TGTGCCAGCAGCTTAGACGGACTAGATGAAGATACGCAGTATTTT

J: TRBJ2-5
size: few
V: TRBV4-2
D: TRBD2
CDR3: CASSQDGRAGGQETQYF
DNA: TGTGCCAGCAGCCAAGATGGCCGAGCGGGGGGGCAAGAGACCCAGTACTTC

J: TRBJ1-4
size: NA
V: TRBV7-9
D: TRBD1
CDR3: CASSFFQQGPTNEKLFF
DNA: TGTGCCAGCAGCTTTTTCCAACAGGGGCCAACTAATGAAAAACTGTTTTTT

J: TRBJ1-3
size: few
V: TRBV19
D: NA
CDR3: CASSRDSGNTIYF
DNA: TGTGCCAGTAGTCGAGACTCTGGAAACACCATATATTTT

J: TRBJ2-3
size: few
V: TRBV5-6
D: TRBD1
CDR3: CASSLGGGPTDTQYF
DNA: TGTGCCAGCAGCTTGGGAGGGGGCCCCACAGATACGCAGTATTTT

J: TRBJ1-1
size: NA
V: TRBV10-3
D: NA
CDR3: CAIERQMNTEAFF
DNA: TGTGCCATCGAGAGACAGATGAACACTGAAGCTTTCTTT

J: TRBJ1-2
size: few
V: TRBV9
D: NA
CDR3: CASSVQGSNYGYTF
DNA: TGTGCCAGCAGCGTACAGGGGTCTAACTATGGCTACACCTTC

J: TRBJ2-7
size: NA
V: TRBV6-5
D: NA
CDR3: CASSRPDSTYEQYF
DNA: TGTGCCAGCAGTCGCCCGGACAGCACCTACGAGCAGTACTTC

J: TRBJ1-1
size: few
V: TRBV5-1
D: NA
CDR3: CASSDGGGGTEAFF
DNA: TGCGCCAGCAGCGACGGAGGGGGAGGGACTGAAGCTTTCTTT

J: TRBJ2-7
size: NA
V: TRBV5-4
D: NA
CDR3: CASSLIESSYEQYF
DNA: TGTGCCAGCAGCCTCATAGAATCGTCCTACGAGCAGTACTTC

J: TRBJ1-1
size: NA
V: TRBV19
D: NA
CDR3: CASRSQGGRTEAFF
DNA: TGTGCCAGTAGGTCACAGGGAGGGCGTACTGAAGCTTTCTTT

J: TRBJ1-5
size: few
V: TRBV7-2
D: TRBD1
CDR3: CASSFQDRGNQPQHF
DNA: TGTGCCAGCAGCTTTCAGGACAGGGGCAATCAGCCCCAGCATTTT

J: TRBJ1-2
size: NA
V: TRBV7-2
D: NA
CDR3: CASSLRDINYGYTF
DNA: TGTGCCAGCAGCCTCCGGGACATTAACTATGGCTACACCTTC

J: TRBJ1-4
size: NA
V: TRBV9
D: TRBD1
CDR3: CASSAGGRNNEKLFF
DNA: TGTGCCAGCAGCGCAGGGGGTAGGAATAATGAAAAACTGTTTTTT

J: TRBJ2-7
size: NA
V: TRBV2
D: TRBD1
CDR3: CASRGQGGTYEQYF
DNA: TGTGCCAGCAGGGGACAGGGCGGCACCTACGAGCAGTACTTC

J: TRBJ2-3
size: NA
V: TRBV27
D: NA
CDR3: CASNSPRGSTDTQYF
DNA: TGTGCCAGCAATTCCCCTAGGGGTAGCACAGATACGCAGTATTTT

J: TRBJ2-1
size: NA
V: TRBV15
D: TRBD1
CDR3: CATSRDLGRGSYNEQFF
DNA: TGTGCCACCAGCAGAGATCTAGGCAGGGGGTCCTACAATGAGCAGTTCTTC

J: TRBJ1-6
size: NA
V: TRBV7-2
D: NA
CDR3: CASSLVLTVSNSPLHF
DNA: TGTGCCAGCAGCTTAGTACTGACAGTATCTAATTCACCCCTCCACTTT

J: TRBJ1-2
size: NA
V: TRBV5-3
D: TRBD1
CDR3: CARSLRGQGYGYTF
DNA: TGTGCCAGAAGCTTAAGGGGGCAGGGGTATGGCTACACCTTC

J: TRBJ2-7
size: NA
V: TRBV7-2
D: NA
CDR3: CASSFASPYEQYF
DNA: TGTGCCAGCAGCTTCGCTAGTCCCTACGAGCAGTACTTC

J: TRBJ2-7
size: few
V: TRBV4-1
D: TRBD1
CDR3: CASSQTGVYEQYF
DNA: TGCGCCAGCAGCCAGACAGGGGTATACGAGCAGTACTTC

J: TRBJ2-5
size: few
V: TRBV15
D: TRBD2
CDR3: CATSRDLLLAGGQQTQYF
DNA: TGTGCCACCAGCAGAGATCTCTTACTAGCGGGGGGGCAGCAGACCCAGTACTTC

J: TRBJ1-6
size: NA
V: TRBV11-2
D: NA
CDR3: CASSLDRVNSPLHF
DNA: TGTGCCAGCAGCTTAGACAGGGTTAATTCACCCCTCCACTTT

J: TRBJ2-2
size: NA
V: TRBV4-1
D: NA
CDR3: CASSQGGRGLNTGELFF
DNA: TGCGCCAGCAGCCAGGGTGGGCGGGGCCTGAACACCGGGGAGCTGTTTTTT

J: TRBJ2-3
size: few
V: TRBV7-8
D: TRBD2
CDR3: CASSFPLAGSSTDTQYF
DNA: TGTGCCAGCAGCTTTCCTCTAGCGGGGTCTAGCACAGATACGCAGTATTTT

J: TRBJ2-7
size: NA
V: TRBV28
D: TRBD2
CDR3: CASRATSGASYEQYF
DNA: TGTGCCAGCAGAGCAACTAGCGGGGCTTCCTACGAGCAGTACTTC

J: TRBJ1-5
size: NA
V: TRBV19
D: NA
CDR3: CASSPVGNQPQHF
DNA: TGTGCCAGTAGCCCCGTCGGCAATCAGCCCCAGCATTTT

J: TRBJ1-1
size: few
V: TRBV5-1
D: TRBD1
CDR3: CASSYRDLQGTEAFF
DNA: TGCGCCAGCAGCTATAGGGACCTACAGGGGACTGAAGCTTTCTTT

J: TRBJ1-1
size: NA
V: TRBV7-2
D: NA
CDR3: CASSPWAGNTEAFF
DNA: TGTGCCAGCAGCCCCTGGGCCGGAAACACTGAAGCTTTCTTT

J: TRBJ2-7
size: NA
V: TRBV9
D: TRBD1
CDR3: CASSVAQGAYEQYF
DNA: TGTGCCAGCAGCGTAGCCCAGGGGGCCTACGAGCAGTACTTC

J: TRBJ1-2
size: few
V: TRBV11-2
D: NA
CDR3: CASSLGLQTGGYTF
DNA: TGTGCCAGCAGCTTAGGGTTGCAAACGGGTGGCTACACCTTC

J: TRBJ1-1
size: NA
V: TRBV7-6
D: NA
CDR3: CASSRPGVVEAFF
DNA: TGTGCCAGCAGCCGTCCCGGGGTAGTTGAAGCTTTCTTT

J: TRBJ2-2
size: few
V: TRBV7-2
D: NA
CDR3: CASSLASRAGELFF
DNA: TGTGCCAGCAGCTTAGCGAGCAGGGCCGGGGAGCTGTTTTTT

J: TRBJ1-2
size: few
V: TRBV20-1
D: NA
CDR3: CSDRVDYGYTF
DNA: TGCAGTGACAGGGTTGACTATGGCTACACCTTC

J: TRBJ1-2
size: few
V: TRBV18
D: NA
CDR3: CASSPPDSPGYTF
DNA: TGTGCCAGCTCACCACCGGACAGTCCTGGCTACACCTTC

J: TRBJ2-6
size: NA
V: TRBV7-9
D: TRBD1
CDR3: CASSLKVSRGHSGANVLTF
DNA: TGTGCCAGCAGCTTAAAGGTGTCCAGGGGGCATTCTGGGGCCAACGTCCTGACTTTC

J: TRBJ1-3
size: few
V: TRBV2
D: TRBD1
CDR3: CAESGGRGNTIYF
DNA: TGTGCCGAATCAGGGGGCCGTGGAAACACCATATATTTT

J: TRBJ2-7
size: NA
V: TRBV6-6
D: TRBD1
CDR3: CASSPGGFEQYF
DNA: TGTGCCAGCAGTCCAGGGGGTTTCGAGCAGTACTTC

J: TRBJ1-6
size: NA
V: TRBV19
D: NA
CDR3: CASQMRENSPLHF
DNA: TGTGCCAGTCAAATGAGGGAAAATTCACCCCTCCACTTT